The 30 T cell receptor beta chains given below trace back to one sample, sequenced in a study of human thymus T cells. Resections that were taken during corrective heart surgery supplied the thymus tissue. Some clones are missing from TCRdb's copy, which holds only in-frame ones; the method was immunoSEQ multiplex PCR. The repertoire holds some 120,000 clones, with approximately 96% as singletons. The sequenced material came from thymus tissue. Every receptor here comes from a boy under three years old with a congenital heart defect but otherwise immunologically healthy.

This chain connects TRBV2 to TRBJ2-7; D is undetermined. Germline CDR1 reads SNHLY; CDR2 reads FYNNEI. The CDR3 has 10 amino acids. The V and J ends lost 5 bases and 1 base respectively, with 0 bases between them. The CDR3 sequence: CASSSYEQYF. The CDR3 nucleotides are TGTGCCAGCAGTTCCTACGAGCAGTACTTC.

This chain connects TRBV28 to TRBJ2-5; D gene ambiguous. CDR3 length: 15 residues. In germline, CDR1 is MDHEN, CDR2 SYDVKM. The V gene lost 5 bases and the J gene lost 2 bases, with 15 bases spanning the gap. CDR3 bases: TGTGCCAGCAGTCCGACTCCGGGTCCTCAAGAGACCCAGTACTTC. Translating it yields CASSPTPGPQETQYF.

The rearrangement uses TRBV27 and TRBJ1-6, with a possible D match to TRBD1 (6 bases). The CDR3 consists of 18 residues. V was cut by 3 bases and J by 0 bases, with 15 bases left in between. Per germline, CDR1 MNHEY and CDR2 SMNVEV (reference sequence). The CDR3 loop is CASSFSGALSSYNSPLHF. The DNA of the CDR3 is TGTGCCAGCAGTTTTTCGGGGGCATTGAGCTCCTATAATTCACCCCTCCACTTT.

This chain links TRBV5-6 with TRBJ2-2; 8 bases are a match to TRBD1. V dropped 4 bases and J dropped 5; count of bases not matched to a gene: 10. Germline V gene data show CDR1 as SGHDT and CDR2 as YYEEEE. The CDR3 covers 16 residues. DNA for the CDR3: TGTGCCAGCAGCGTGGGACAGGCAGCAGGGACCGGGGAGCTGTTTTTT. It encodes CASSVGQAAGTGELFF.

The V gene is TRBV6-5, the J gene TRBJ1-2; the match to TRBD1 covers 8 bases. V shed 5 bases, J shed 4 bases, and the junction held 6 bases outside the gene matches. The CDR3 runs 14 residues. The V gene's germline CDR1 is MNHEY and CDR2 SVGAGI. The DNA for the CDR3 is TGTGCCAGCAGTCCGCGGACAGGGCTCTATGGCTACACCTTC. Its protein product is CASSPRTGLYGYTF.

V gene TRBV11-3 combines with J gene TRBJ2-5, with a possible D match to TRBD1 (6 bases). Trimming pared 5 bases from V and 4 bases from J, leaving 17 bases between. Germline CDR1 and CDR2: SGHNT and YENEEA. The CDR3 sequence is 15 residues long. CDR3 in amino acids: CASSPSTGVRETQYF. The CDR3 DNA follows: TGTGCCAGCAGCCCCTCGACAGGAGTACGAGAGACCCAGTACTTC.

The gene calls are TRBV20-1 and TRBJ1-4; D possibly corresponds to TRBD1 (5 bases). V was pared by 0 bases and J by 11 bases, with 7 bases between. In germline, CDR1 is DFQATT, CDR2 SNEGSKA (reference sequence). CDR3 length: 11 residues. For the CDR3, the DNA is TGCAGTGCTAGAGACAGGGCCAAACTGTTTTTT. Translated: CSARDRAKLFF.

In nucleotides, the CDR3 is TGTGCCAGCAGCCATTATTCCTCCGGGACCCTAAAGTCGAATGAGCAGTTCTTC. It codes for CASSHYSSGTLKSNEQFF. This chain links TRBV4-2 with TRBJ2-1; D may match TRBD1 or TRBD2 (5 bases each). The germline gives CDR1 LGHNA, CDR2 YNFKEQ. V shed 3 bases and J shed 7 bases, with 25 bases lying between them. The CDR3 runs to 18 residues.

CDR3 protein: CASSRDRDYEQYF. CDR3 in DNA: TGTGCCAGCAGCCGGGACAGAGATTACGAGCAGTACTTC. The chain couples TRBV11-3 to TRBJ2-7; 7 positions match TRBD1. Germline values: CDR1 SGHNT, CDR2 YENEEA. J was trimmed by 4 bases and V by 5 bases; bases with no gene match: 5. The CDR3 extends over 13 amino acids.

The chain recombines TRBV13 with TRBJ2-7, with D perhaps matching TRBD2 (5 bases). This CDR3 region has 12 residues. Trimming took off 3 bases at V and 5 bases at J, with 8 bases between the two ends. Per germline, CDR1 PRHDT and CDR2 FYEKMQ (reference sequence). CDR3 sequence reads: CASSFASNEQYF. CDR3 DNA sequence: TGTGCCAGCAGCTTTGCTAGCAACGAGCAGTACTTC.

The CDR3 protein is CASSISPSPSTDTQYF. CDR3 nucleotide sequence: TGTGCCAGCAGTATCTCCCCCAGCCCCAGCACAGATACGCAGTATTTT. The J gene is TRBJ2-3, the V gene TRBV27, with D unclear. The CDR3 is 16 residues long. In germline, CDR1 is MNHEY, CDR2 SMNVEV (reference sequence). Trimming cost V 5 bases and J 0 bases, with 15 bases left between them.

The chain uses TRBV2 and TRBJ2-7, with D unclear. V was trimmed by 1 base and J by 5 bases, leaving 6 bases between them. Germline lookup yields CDR1 SNHLY and CDR2 FYNNEI. The CDR3 extends over 12 amino acids. For the CDR3, the DNA is TGTGCCAGCAGTGAAGTAATCCACGAGCAGTACTTC. It codes for CASSEVIHEQYF.

The rearrangement uses TRBV7-2 and TRBJ2-7, with D perhaps TRBD1 (6 bases). V was shortened by 3 bases and J by 3 bases, with 24 bases between the two germline ends. Per the germline V gene, CDR1 is SGHTA and CDR2 is FQGNSA. The CDR3 length is 18 residues. In DNA form, the CDR3 reads TGTGCCAGCAGCTTTAGACGGGACCGGGACAAGCGAGTCTACGAGCAGTACTTC. Translated, it gives CASSFRRDRDKRVYEQYF.

The J gene is TRBJ1-2, the V gene TRBV5-4; D is possibly TRBD1 (6 bases). Germline V lookup: CDR1 SGHNT, CDR2 YYREEE (reference sequence). Trimming removed 1 base from V and 4 bases from J, with 11 bases in between. The CDR3 contains 14 residues. The CDR3 spells CASSLRGRPYGYTF. The CDR3 region has the DNA TGTGCCAGCAGCTTGCGGGGGCGCCCCTATGGCTACACCTTC.

The chain joins TRBV5-1 to TRBJ1-1; tentative D call: TRBD1 (5 bases). Trimming removed 2 bases at V and 1 base at J, with 12 bases between. CDR3 size: 15 residues. Germline V gene sequence: CDR1 SGHRS, CDR2 YFSETQ. CDR3 bases: TGCGCCAGCAGCTTTACCCAGGGCCCGAACACTGAAGCTTTCTTT. Amino acids: CASSFTQGPNTEAFF.

The V and J genes are TRBV9 and TRBJ2-3; 8 bases are shared with TRBD2. CDR1 is SGDLS and CDR2 is YYNGEE in the germline V gene. V lost 0 bases and J lost 6; bases outside the gene matches: 6. The length of the CDR3 is 15 residues. The CDR3 sequence is CASSVDRGGWDTQYF. DNA for the CDR3: TGTGCCAGCAGCGTAGATCGGGGGGGCTGGGATACGCAGTATTTT.

CDR3 amino acids: CATRSRRDRGGRTLQDTQYF. CDR3 in DNA: TGTGCCACCAGATCACGCAGGGACAGAGGCGGACGTACTTTACAAGATACGCAGTATTTT. This sequence joins TRBV15 and TRBJ2-3, with 7 bases that match TRBD1. From germline, CDR1 is LNHNV and CDR2 YYDKDF (reference sequence). This CDR3 has 20 residues. The J segment lost 5 bases and the V segment lost 6 bases, leaving 26 bases of the junction unmatched.

The chain links TRBV7-6 to TRBJ2-2; 8 nucleotides align to TRBD1. CDR1 SGHVS and CDR2 FNYEAQ come from the germline V gene. The J segment lost 6 bases and the V segment lost 4 bases, leaving 10 bases of the junction unmatched. The CDR3 spans 16 residues. Here the CDR3 DNA reads TGTGCCAGCAGCTCGGGACAGGTTTTTGGTGCCGGGGAGCTGTTTTTT. Translated, it gives CASSSGQVFGAGELFF.

The rearrangement joins TRBV5-1 to TRBJ2-2, with 7 nucleotides matching TRBD1. With 4 bases clipped from V and 5 bases from J, the junction kept 5 bases outside the gene matches. The germline CDR1 and CDR2 sequences are SGHRS and YFSETQ. The CDR3 consists of 14 residues. As DNA, the CDR3 is TGCGCCAGCAGCACGACAGGGAATACCGGGGAGCTGTTTTTT. Its translation is CASSTTGNTGELFF.

This chain uses TRBV28 with TRBJ1-1; D unclear. The CDR3 runs to 13 residues. Germline V CDR1 and CDR2: MDHEN, SYDVKM. Trimming took off 3 bases at V and 4 bases at J, with 9 bases between the two ends. CDR3 nucleotides: TGTGCCAGCAGTTTTCCGGGAACCACTGAAGCTTTCTTT. Residues: CASSFPGTTEAFF. Combining the CDR3 with reference TRBV28 and TRBJ1-1 gives the whole variable domain DVKVTQSSRYLVKRTGEKVFLECVQDMDHENMFWYRQDPGLGLRLIYFSYDVKMKEKGDIPEGYSVSREKKERFSLILESASTNQTSMYLCASSFPGTTEAFFGQGTRLTVV.

The genes are TRBV7-9 and TRBJ2-5; 8 bases are a match to TRBD1. This CDR3 contains 15 residues. CDR1 and CDR2 (germline): SEHNR, FQNEAQ (reference sequence). Trimming cost V 5 bases and J 4 bases; bases outside gene matches: 9. The CDR3 DNA is TGTGCCAGCAGCGGACGAGACAGGGGTTCAGAGACCCAGTACTTC. Protein sequence: CASSGRDRGSETQYF. Full variable domain (remainder filled in from reference TRBV7-9 and TRBJ2-5): DTGVSQNPRHKITKRGQNVTFRCDPISEHNRLYWYRQTLGQGPEFLTYFQNEAQLEKSRLLSDRFSAERPKGSFSTLEIQRTEQGDSAMYLCASSGRDRGSETQYFGPGTRLLVL.

The rearrangement links TRBV7-9 to TRBJ2-1; D call uncertain. This CDR3 contains 13 residues. Deletions cut 3 bases from V and 8 bases from J, with 11 bases between. From germline, CDR1 is SEHNR and CDR2 FQNEAQ (reference sequence). The CDR3 here is CASSFRIWDEQFF. CDR3 nucleotides: TGTGCCAGCAGCTTCAGGATCTGGGATGAGCAGTTCTTC.

On this clone: Within the sample, other DNA sequences also encode this same CDR3. The genes are TRBV4-3 and TRBJ1-6, with unresolved D. V lost 3 bases to trimming and J lost 3 bases, with 12 bases between them. From germline, CDR1 is LGHNA and CDR2 YSLEER. The CDR3 is made up of 16 amino acids. The DNA of the CDR3 is TGCGCCAGCAGCCAGGAAAGGGTCAGCTATAATTCACCCCTCCACTTT. This sequence encodes CASSQERVSYNSPLHF.

The chain links TRBV7-6 to TRBJ2-5; D could derive from TRBD1 or TRBD2 (5 bases each). CDR1 and CDR2 from the germline V gene are SGHVS and FNYEAQ. The CDR3 covers 15 residues. Trimming took off 5 bases at V and 1 base at J, with 14 bases between the two ends. CDR3 DNA: TGTGCCAGCAGCCCGAAGACCGGGGCCCAAGAGACCCAGTACTTC. Encoded protein: CASSPKTGAQETQYF.

V gene TRBV28 combines with J gene TRBJ2-5; possible D gene TRBD1, 6 bases. Germline assignment: CDR1 MDHEN and CDR2 SYDVKM. The ends were cut back, 5 bases at V and 2 bases at J, with 15 bases in the middle. The CDR3 is 15 amino acids. CDR3 nucleotides: TGTGCCAGCAGTCACCGCCAGGGACATCAAGAGACCCAGTACTTC. It encodes CASSHRQGHQETQYF.

The chain's CDR3 is CAWKTGGGTEAFF. CDR3 nucleotide sequence: TGTGCCTGGAAAACAGGGGGAGGTACTGAAGCTTTCTTT. V and J are TRBV30 and TRBJ1-1; 8 bases match TRBD1. The CDR3 loop spans 13 amino acids. V trimming: 4 bases; J trimming: 5 bases; junction bases outside the gene matches: 6. The germline V gene has CDR1 GTSNPN and CDR2 SVGIG (reference sequence). The full variable domain, in which reference TRBV30 and TRBJ1-1 provide the parts outside the CDR3, is SQTIHQWPATLVQPVGSPLSLECTVEGTSNPNLYWYRQAAGRGLQLLFYSVGIGQISSEVPQNLSASRPQDRQFILSSKKLLLSDSGFYLCAWKTGGGTEAFFGQGTRLTVV.

The chain couples TRBV5-5 to TRBJ1-1; D uncertain. Germline V lookup: CDR1 SGHKS, CDR2 YYEKEE (reference sequence). Trimming took 3 bases from V and 4 from J, leaving 19 bases between them. This CDR3 spans 16 amino acids. DNA for the CDR3: TGTGCCAGCAGCTCCCATGGTGAGGCCCCGGGCACTGAAGCTTTCTTT. Encoded protein: CASSSHGEAPGTEAFF.

The rearrangement links TRBV27 to TRBJ1-5; D gene ambiguous. This CDR3 has 13 residues. CDR1 and CDR2 (germline): MNHEY, SMNVEV (reference sequence). Trimming shortened V by 6 bases and J by 3 bases, and 9 bases separated the two germline ends. CDR3 in DNA: TGTGCCAGCAGCAGGTTATACAATCAGCCCCAGCATTTT. It yields the protein CASSRLYNQPQHF.

The chain couples TRBV6-6 to TRBJ1-2, with D perhaps matching TRBD1 (6 bases). Germline V lookup: CDR1 MNHNY, CDR2 SVGAGI (reference sequence). CDR3 length: 14 amino acids. Deletions cut 0 bases from V and 5 bases from J, with 10 bases between. The CDR3 DNA follows: TGTGCCAGCAGTTACTCTCGGGGGGCGTATGGCTACACCTTC. Its translation: CASSYSRGAYGYTF.

The CDR3 spells CASSSGRSEAQYF. In DNA, the CDR3 is TGTGCCAGCAGCTCGGGACGGTCCGAAGCCCAGTACTTC. The V call is TRBV5-6, the J call TRBJ2-5; D is tentatively TRBD1 or TRBD2 (5 bases each). The germline V and J ends were trimmed by 3 bases and 9 bases, with 15 bases remaining between them. CDR1 is SGHDT, CDR2 YYEEEE, per germline. The CDR3 is 13 residues long.